Below, 2 T cell receptor beta chains from the same sample are listed, as sequenced in a study of blood T cells in healthy people across ages. Primers used in a second PCR of about 6 to 11 cycles were a sample-barcoded 5' primer and a J-beta primer mix. TCRdb re-analysed the 5' RACE reads in MiXCR, keeping a single row per CDR3 protein. The sample has 550,000 to 700,000 distinct CDR3 sequences, 27% seen once. Sequenced: blood. The origin of the receptors is a woman in her 70s in good health.

This rearrangement joins TRBV7-2 to TRBJ2-3; 9 positions agree with TRBD2. The ends lost 5 bases at V and 14 bases at J; junction bases unmatched: 11. This CDR3 has 13 residues. From germline, CDR1 is SGHTA and CDR2 FQGNSA. The CDR3 DNA is TGTGCCAGCAGCATGGGACTAGCCTACAGACCGTATTTT. It yields the protein CASSMGLAYRPYF.

The rearrangement joins TRBV20-1 to TRBJ1-4; D is unresolved. CDR1 and CDR2 (germline): DFQATT, SNEGSKA (reference sequence). Between the trimmed V and J ends, which lost 1 base and 6 bases, there was a span of 21 bases. The CDR3 spans 17 residues. CDR3 sequence: CSARGGGNSGVYEKLFF. The CDR3 DNA reads as TGCAGTGCTAGAGGAGGAGGGAACTCTGGGGTTTATGAAAAACTGTTTTTT.